The following is a TCR beta chain sequence with its context. Its antigen is not known. The data were obtained in a study of cytotoxic CD8 clonotypes in ibrutinib-treated CLL. Across the study: The study recorded mean values of approximately 260,000 productive templates and 100,000 or so productive rearrangements per sample. General study findings and limits: An increase in clonality occurred at ibrutinib response, followed by a return toward baseline at progression. Under treatment, the uncommon public clonotypes either contracted or remained stable.

V dropped 1 base and J dropped 2 bases, with 9 bases sitting between them. Germline lookup yields CDR1 LGHNA and CDR2 YSLEER. The CDR3 extends over 15 amino acids. The authors obtained roughly 2 micrograms of genomic DNA from cryopreserved PBMCs for TCR beta libraries. Measured with immunoSEQ multiplex PCR; TCRdb has only the in-frame clones, and not every one. The repertoire holds some 130,000 clones, with 60% to 85% as singletons. The chain combines TRBV4-3 with TRBJ2-1; D is perhaps TRBD2 (6 bases). This specimen consisted of PBMCs, obtained after 24 months of ibrutinib treatment. This receptor was taken from a human donor with chronic lymphocytic leukemia. The CDR3 reads CASSQGAGPYNEQFF. Written as DNA, the CDR3 is TGCGCCAGCAGCCAAGGAGCGGGTCCCTACAATGAGCAGTTCTTC.